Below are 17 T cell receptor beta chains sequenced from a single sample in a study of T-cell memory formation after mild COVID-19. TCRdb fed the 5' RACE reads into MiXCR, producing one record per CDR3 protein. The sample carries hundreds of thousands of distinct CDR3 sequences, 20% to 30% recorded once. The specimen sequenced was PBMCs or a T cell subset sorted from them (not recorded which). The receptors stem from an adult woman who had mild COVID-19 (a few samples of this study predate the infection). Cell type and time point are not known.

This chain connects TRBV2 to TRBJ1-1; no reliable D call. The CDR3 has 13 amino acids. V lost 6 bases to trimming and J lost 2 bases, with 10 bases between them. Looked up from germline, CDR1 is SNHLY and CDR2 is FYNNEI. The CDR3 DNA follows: TGTGCCAGCAGCGAGGACCCAAACACTGAAGCTTTCTTT. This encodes CASSEDPNTEAFF.

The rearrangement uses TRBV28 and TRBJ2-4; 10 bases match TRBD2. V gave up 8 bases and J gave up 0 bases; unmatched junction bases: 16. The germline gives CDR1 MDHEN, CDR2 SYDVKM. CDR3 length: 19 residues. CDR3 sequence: CASDPRTSGPRAAKNIQYF. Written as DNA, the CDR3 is TGTGCCAGCGACCCTCGGACTAGCGGCCCGCGGGCAGCCAAAAACATTCAGTACTTC.

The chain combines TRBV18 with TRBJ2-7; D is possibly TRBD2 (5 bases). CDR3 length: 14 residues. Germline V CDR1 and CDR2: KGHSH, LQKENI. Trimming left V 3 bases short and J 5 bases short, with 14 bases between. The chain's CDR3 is CASSPGMRFHEQYF. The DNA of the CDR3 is TGTGCCAGCTCACCCGGGATGAGATTCCACGAGCAGTACTTC.

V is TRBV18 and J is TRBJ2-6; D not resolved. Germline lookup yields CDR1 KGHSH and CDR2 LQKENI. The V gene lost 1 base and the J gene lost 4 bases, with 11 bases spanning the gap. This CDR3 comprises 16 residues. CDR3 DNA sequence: TGTGCCAGCTCACCACTCTCCCCTGCGGGGGCCAACGTCCTGACTTTC. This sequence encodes CASSPLSPAGANVLTF.

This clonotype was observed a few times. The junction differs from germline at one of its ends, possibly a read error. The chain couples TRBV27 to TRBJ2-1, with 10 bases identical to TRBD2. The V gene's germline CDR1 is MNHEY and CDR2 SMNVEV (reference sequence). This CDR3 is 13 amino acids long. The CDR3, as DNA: TGTGCCAGCAGTTTACAAGCTAGCGGGAGATCGATCTTC. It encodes CASSLQASGRSIF.

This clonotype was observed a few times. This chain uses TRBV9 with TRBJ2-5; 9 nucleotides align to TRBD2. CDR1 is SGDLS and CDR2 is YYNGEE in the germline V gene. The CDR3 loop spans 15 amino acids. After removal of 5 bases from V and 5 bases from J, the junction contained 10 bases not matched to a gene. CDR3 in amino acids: CASSISGSARETQYF. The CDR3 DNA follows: TGTGCCAGCAGTATTAGCGGGAGCGCGCGGGAGACCCAGTACTTC.

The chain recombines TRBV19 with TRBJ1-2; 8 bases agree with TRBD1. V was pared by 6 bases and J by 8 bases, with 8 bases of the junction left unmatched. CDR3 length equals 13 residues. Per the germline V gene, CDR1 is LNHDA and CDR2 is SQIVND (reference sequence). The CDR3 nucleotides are TGTGCCAGTAGAGGTCAGGGGGCTCTGGGCTACACCTTC. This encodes CASRGQGALGYTF. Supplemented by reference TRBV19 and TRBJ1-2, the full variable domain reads DGGITQSPKYLFRKEGQNVTLSCEQNLNHDAMYWYRQDPGQGLRLIYYSQIVNDFQKGDIAEGYSVSREKKESFPLTVTSAQKNPTAFYLCASRGQGALGYTFGSGTRLTVV.

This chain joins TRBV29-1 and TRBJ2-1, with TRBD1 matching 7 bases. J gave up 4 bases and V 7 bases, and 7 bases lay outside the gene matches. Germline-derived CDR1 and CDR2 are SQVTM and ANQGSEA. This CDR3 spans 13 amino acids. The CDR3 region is CSAAGTAYNEQFF. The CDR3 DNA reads TGCAGCGCCGCCGGGACAGCTTACAATGAGCAGTTCTTC.

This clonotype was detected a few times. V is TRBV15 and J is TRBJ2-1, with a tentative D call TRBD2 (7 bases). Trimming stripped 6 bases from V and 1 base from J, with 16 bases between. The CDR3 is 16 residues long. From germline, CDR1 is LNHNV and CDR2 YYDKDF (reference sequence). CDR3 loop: CATSPGGQLSYNEQFF. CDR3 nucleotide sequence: TGTGCCACCAGTCCGGGAGGACAGCTTTCCTACAATGAGCAGTTCTTC.

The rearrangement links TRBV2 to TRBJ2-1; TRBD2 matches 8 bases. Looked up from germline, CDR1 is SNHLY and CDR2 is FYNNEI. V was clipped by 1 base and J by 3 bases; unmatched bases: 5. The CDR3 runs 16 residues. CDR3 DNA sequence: TGTGCCAGCAGTGAAGAGGCCGGGACTAGCTACAATGAGCAGTTCTTC. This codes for CASSEEAGTSYNEQFF.

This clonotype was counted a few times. The CDR3 bases are TGTGCCAGCAGCCGGGACACCTGGTCTGAAGCTTTCTTT. Translation: CASSRDTWSEAFF. The chain employs TRBV12-3 or TRBV12-4 and TRBJ1-1; D is perhaps TRBD1 (6 bases). This CDR3 has 13 residues. The V and J ends lost 6 bases and 6 bases respectively, with 14 bases between them.

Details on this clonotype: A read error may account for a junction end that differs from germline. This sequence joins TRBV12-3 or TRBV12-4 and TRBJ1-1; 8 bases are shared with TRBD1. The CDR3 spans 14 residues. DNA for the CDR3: TGTACCAGCAGCAGGACAGGGCGTAACACTGAAGCTTTCTTT. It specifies CTSSRTGRNTEAFF.

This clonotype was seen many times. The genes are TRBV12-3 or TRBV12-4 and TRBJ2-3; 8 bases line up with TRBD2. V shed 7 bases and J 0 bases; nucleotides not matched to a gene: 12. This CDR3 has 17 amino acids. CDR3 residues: CASNPVWRGASTDTQYF. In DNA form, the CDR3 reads TGTGCCAGCAACCCTGTTTGGCGGGGGGCTAGCACAGATACGCAGTATTTT.

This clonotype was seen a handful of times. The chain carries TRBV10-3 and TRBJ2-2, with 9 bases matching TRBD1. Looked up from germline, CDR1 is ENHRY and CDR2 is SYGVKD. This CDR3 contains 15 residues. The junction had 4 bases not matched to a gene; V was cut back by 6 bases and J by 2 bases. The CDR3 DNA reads TGTGCCATCAGCCCGGGACAGGGTAACACCGGGGAGCTGTTTTTT. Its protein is CAISPGQGNTGELFF.

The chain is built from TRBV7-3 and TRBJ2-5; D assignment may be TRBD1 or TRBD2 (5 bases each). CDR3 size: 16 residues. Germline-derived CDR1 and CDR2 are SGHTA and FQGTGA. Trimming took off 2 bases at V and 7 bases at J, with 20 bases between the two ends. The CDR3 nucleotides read TGTGCCAGCAGCTTAGGCTTTGGGACGGTTGATGGGACCCAGTACTTC. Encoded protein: CASSLGFGTVDGTQYF.

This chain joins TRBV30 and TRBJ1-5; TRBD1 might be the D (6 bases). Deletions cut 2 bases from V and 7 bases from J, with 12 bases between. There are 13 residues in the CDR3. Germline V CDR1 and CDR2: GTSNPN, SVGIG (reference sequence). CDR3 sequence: CAWSIQGSQPQHF. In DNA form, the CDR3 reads TGTGCCTGGAGTATACAGGGAAGCCAGCCCCAGCATTTT.

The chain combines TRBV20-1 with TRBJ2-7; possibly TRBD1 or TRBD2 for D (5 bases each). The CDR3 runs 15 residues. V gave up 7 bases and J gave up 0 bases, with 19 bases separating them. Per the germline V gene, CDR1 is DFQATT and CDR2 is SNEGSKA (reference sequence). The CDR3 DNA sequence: TGCAGTGTTAGCCCCTTGGAGGACACCTCCTACGAGCAGTACTTC. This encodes CSVSPLEDTSYEQYF.